One sample yielded the 13 T cell receptor beta chains listed below, sequenced in a study of shared T cell receptors in the human thymus. The protocol was immunoSEQ multiplex PCR, while the TCRdb copy is restricted to in-frame clones and leaves out a portion. Here the sample spans about 660,000 clones, 87% being singletons. Separately, the same data were catalogued under a study of human thymus T cells.

Sequenced sample: thymocytes. These receptors came from a boy younger than two with a congenital heart defect.

V is TRBV7-6 and J is TRBJ2-1, with TRBD2 matching over 11 bases. This CDR3 spans 17 amino acids. J lost 4 bases, V lost 1 base, and 6 bases had no gene match. Germline V gives CDR1 SGHVS, CDR2 FNYEAQ. This CDR3 is CASSLDSSGGLYNEQFF. The DNA for the CDR3 is TGTGCCAGCAGCTTAGATTCTAGCGGGGGGCTGTACAATGAGCAGTTCTTC.

The J gene is TRBJ2-2, the V gene TRBV7-3; the match to TRBD1 covers 12 bases. Germline CDR1 is SGHTA and CDR2 is FQGTGA. The CDR3 runs to 16 residues. J lost 4 bases, V lost 5 bases, and 5 bases had no gene match. CDR3 sequence: CASSLRDRGRTGELFF. CDR3 nucleotide sequence: TGTGCCAGCAGCCTCCGGGACAGGGGGCGCACCGGGGAGCTGTTTTTT. Looking up the rest from reference TRBV7-3 and TRBJ2-2 gives the full variable domain: GAGVSQTPSNKVTEKGKYVELRCDPISGHTALYWYRQSLGQGPEFLIYFQGTGAADDSGLPNDRFFAVRPEGSVSTLKIQRTERGDSAVYLCASSLRDRGRTGELFFGEGSRLTVL.

This clone was detected only once. The rearrangement links TRBV10-3 to TRBJ2-1; maybe TRBD2 (7 bases). The CDR3 has 12 amino acids. Germline CDR1 ENHRY, CDR2 SYGVKD. Trimming shortened V by 4 bases and J by 9 bases, and 10 bases separated the two germline ends. CDR3 nucleotides: TGTGCCATCAGTGGGGGGGGCTCTGAGCAGTTCTTC. Protein sequence: CAISGGGSEQFF.

The V call is TRBV7-2, the J call TRBJ2-4; tentative D call: TRBD1 (6 bases). The V gene lost 4 bases and the J gene lost 0 bases, with 13 bases spanning the gap. The V gene's germline CDR1 is SGHTA and CDR2 FQGNSA. The CDR3 is made up of 16 amino acids. CDR3 residues: CASSSDRLIAKNIQYF. CDR3 DNA: TGTGCCAGCAGCTCAGACAGGCTTATAGCCAAAAACATTCAGTACTTC.

The gene calls are TRBV2 and TRBJ1-1; D perhaps matches TRBD1 (6 bases). The CDR3 consists of 14 residues. The germline CDR1 and CDR2 sequences are SNHLY and FYNNEI. The V and J ends lost 10 bases and 3 bases respectively, with 18 bases between them. The DNA for the CDR3 is TGTGCCACCACACTGCTCAGGGGAGACACTGAAGCTTTCTTT. Protein product: CATTLLRGDTEAFF.

The chain couples TRBV7-6 to TRBJ2-1, with 7 bases aligning to TRBD2. The CDR3 sequence is 19 residues long. Germline V CDR1 and CDR2: SGHVS, FNYEAQ. J was trimmed by 4 bases and V by 1 base; bases with no gene match: 16. This chain's CDR3 is CASSLGPRLAASLYNEQFF. CDR3 coding DNA: TGTGCCAGCAGCTTAGGTCCACGACTAGCAGCTTCCCTTTACAATGAGCAGTTCTTC.

This chain links TRBV7-2 with TRBJ2-3; maybe TRBD1 (5 bases). Between the trimmed V and J ends, which lost 4 bases and 2 bases, there was a span of 13 bases. The germline gives CDR1 SGHTA, CDR2 FQGNSA. There are 15 residues in the CDR3. DNA of the CDR3: TGTGCCAGCAGCTCCAGGGTTATCGTCACAGATACGCAGTATTTT. Amino acids: CASSSRVIVTDTQYF.

The chain recombines TRBV5-4 with TRBJ2-7, with TRBD2 matching over 13 bases. The V gene's germline CDR1 is SGHNT and CDR2 YYREEE (reference sequence). The V segment lost 4 bases and the J segment 5 bases; nucleotides outside the gene matches: 9. The CDR3 is 16 residues long. The CDR3 protein is CASSTKLAGGGHEQYF. The CDR3 region has the DNA TGTGCCAGCAGCACAAAACTAGCGGGAGGGGGGCACGAGCAGTACTTC.

This rearrangement joins TRBV28 to TRBJ2-5; 9 positions match TRBD1. The germline gives CDR1 MDHEN, CDR2 SYDVKM. V trimming: 4 bases; J trimming: 5 bases; junction bases outside the gene matches: 11. CDR3 length: 16 residues. The CDR3 DNA reads as TGTGCCAGCAGTTACCTCGGACAGGGGCGAAGGGAGACCCAGTACTTC. Its translation: CASSYLGQGRRETQYF.

The V and J genes are TRBV19 and TRBJ2-7, with TRBD1 matching over 8 bases. The CDR3 is made up of 14 amino acids. Germline CDR1 is LNHDA and CDR2 is SQIVND (reference sequence). V lost 5 bases, J lost 6 bases, and 9 bases stayed unmatched. The CDR3 region is CASSPRTGLVEQYF. DNA for the CDR3: TGTGCCAGTAGTCCGAGGACAGGGTTAGTCGAGCAGTACTTC.

The chain couples TRBV4-3 to TRBJ2-1, with 12 bases fitting TRBD2. Per germline, CDR1 LGHNA and CDR2 YSLEER. V lost 0 bases, J lost 7 bases, and 10 bases stayed unmatched. The CDR3 is 18 residues long. The CDR3 region has the DNA TGCGCCAGCAGCCAAGATCTAGAGTCTAGCGGGAGGGGGAATGAGCAGTTCTTC. Encoded protein: CASSQDLESSGRGNEQFF.

The chain recombines TRBV11-2 with TRBJ2-7; 11 bases are a match to TRBD2. The CDR3 runs 15 residues. V lost 5 bases to trimming and J lost 6 bases; unmatched junction nucleotides: 9. Germline V CDR1 and CDR2: SGHAT, FQNNGV. The CDR3 loop is CASSTLAGEVGEQYF. In nucleotides, the CDR3 is TGTGCCAGCAGCACACTAGCGGGAGAAGTAGGCGAGCAGTACTTC.

A single count supports this clone. The chain couples TRBV28 to TRBJ1-2; maybe TRBD1 (6 bases). V was trimmed by 2 bases and J by 7 bases, leaving 14 bases between them. CDR3 length: 14 residues. Germline V gene sequence: CDR1 MDHEN, CDR2 SYDVKM. CDR3 DNA: TGTGCCAGCAGTTTAAGGGGGTTAAAAAGTGGCTACACCTTC. Residues: CASSLRGLKSGYTF.